This T cell receptor beta chain was recovered during a study of T cell responses to AZD1222 COVID-19 vaccine. Across the study: Samples with a second dose at about 4 or about 12 weeks were pooled together.

Method: immunoSEQ multiplex PCR; TCRdb's copy keeps in-frame clones and lacks some. The table has some 110,000 clones, more than 85% seen once. Regarding the study as a whole: Donors were mostly white British, more females; clonal diversity possibly underestimated.

In the case of this clone: Its cognate antigen is unknown.

The V end was cut by 7 bases, the J end by 0 bases, with 12 bases between. Germline-derived CDR1 and CDR2 are KGHDR and SFDVKD. CDR3 length: 15 amino acids. This TCR was sampled from an adult in good health. The gene calls are TRBV24-1 and TRBJ1-5; TRBD1 might be the D (5 bases). The material sequenced was peripheral blood, taken on day 0 of AZD1222 vaccination. The CDR3 bases are TGTGCCACCAGGGGGCACACAGTTAGCAATCAGCCCCAGCATTTT. Translation gives CATRGHTVSNQPQHF.